This is a list of T cell receptor beta chains from one sample in a study of T cells in Graves' hyperthyroidism and ophthalmopathy. TCRdb used MiXCR to reprocess the multiplex PCR reads, holding one entry per CDR3 protein. Here the sample spans around 190,000 distinct CDR3 sequences, less than 20% being singletons. The material sequenced was blood. The source of these receptors is a woman between 50 and 59 years old with Graves' hyperthyroidism. Each CDR3 is given with its conserved first and last residue. The D gene is left open where the match is weak. Clone size is not always given. Where it is, it says once, few, many or a class for expanded clones.

J gene,D gene,V gene,clone size,CDR3 protein,CDR3 DNA
TRBJ1-1,TRBD1,TRBV19,.,CASRLTGANTNTEAFF,TGTGCCAGTAGGTTGACAGGGGCTAATACGAACACTGAAGCTTTCTTT
TRBJ1-4,.,TRBV3-1,few,CASSHQWGFREKLFF,TGTGCCAGCAGCCACCAATGGGGTTTTCGCGAAAAACTGTTTTTT
TRBJ2-1,.,TRBV28,many,CASLFKWGSYNEQFF,TGTGCCAGTCTTTTTAAGTGGGGCTCCTACAATGAGCAGTTCTTC
TRBJ2-1,.,TRBV5-1,.,CASGGTEKNNEQFF,TGCGCCAGCGGCGGGACAGAGAAAAACAATGAGCAGTTCTTC
TRBJ2-5,.,TRBV5-1,.,CASSPGRIETQYF,TGCGCCAGCAGCCCTGGACGGATAGAGACCCAGTACTTC
TRBJ1-1,.,TRBV11-3,many,CASSLSQEEAFF,TGTGCCAGCAGCCTATCACAGGAAGAAGCTTTCTTT
TRBJ2-5,TRBD1,TRBV7-9,many,CASSFLGGTGGETQYF,TGTGCCAGCAGCTTCCTCGGAGGGACAGGGGGGGAGACCCAGTACTTC
TRBJ2-1,TRBD1,TRBV28,many,CASSLPDRGLNNEQFF,TGTGCCAGCAGTTTACCTGACAGGGGGCTCAACAATGAGCAGTTCTTC
TRBJ1-1,TRBD1,TRBV20-1,.,CSAGDRGSGYGTEAFF,TGCAGTGCTGGGGACAGGGGAAGTGGGTATGGCACTGAAGCTTTCTTT
TRBJ1-2,TRBD1,TRBV20-1,.,CSARDWTGEGGYGYTF,TGCAGTGCTAGAGACTGGACAGGGGAAGGTGGCTATGGCTACACCTTC
TRBJ1-2,TRBD1,TRBV3-1,many,CASSQTGTGDGYTF,TGTGCCAGCAGCCAGACCGGGACAGGCGATGGCTACACCTTC
TRBJ2-1,TRBD2,TRBV12-5,.,CASGLRASGRSPYNEQFF,TGTGCTAGTGGTTTGAGGGCTAGCGGGAGGAGTCCCTACAATGAGCAGTTCTTC
TRBJ2-7,.,TRBV18,many,CASSPRTDSYEQYF,TGTGCCAGCTCACCACGGACAGACTCCTACGAGCAGTACTTC
TRBJ2-4,TRBD1,TRBV29-1,.,CSASGTENIQHF,TGCAGCGCCTCCGGGACAGAAAACATTCAGCACTTC
TRBJ2-2,.,TRBV30,.,CAWSVHGAGIGGELFF,TGTGCCTGGAGTGTACACGGGGCAGGGATCGGCGGGGAGCTGTTTTTT
TRBJ1-1,.,TRBV10-3,many,CAISSTEMNTEAFF,TGTGCCATCAGTTCGACAGAGATGAACACTGAAGCTTTCTTT
TRBJ1-1,.,TRBV6-1,.,CASSTALGTEAFF,TGTGCCAGCAGTACTGCTTTGGGCACTGAAGCTTTCTTT
TRBJ1-3,.,TRBV20-1,many,CSARSGIGGNTIYF,TGCAGTGCTAGGTCAGGGATCGGTGGAAACACCATATATTTT
TRBJ2-5,TRBD1,TRBV7-9,many,CASSLQGAKETQYF,TGTGCCAGCAGCCTACAGGGGGCGAAGGAGACCCAGTACTTC
TRBJ2-7,.,TRBV6-1,few,CASSNDFYEQYF,TGTGCCAGCAGTAACGACTTCTACGAGCAGTACTTC
TRBJ2-2,.,TRBV27,.,CASSSPPGARISGELFF,TGTGCCAGCAGCTCACCTCCAGGGGCGCGGATAAGCGGGGAGCTGTTTTTT
TRBJ2-2,.,TRBV20-1,.,CSAQPTGITGELFF,TGCAGTGCCCAACCGACCGGGATCACCGGGGAGCTGTTTTTT
TRBJ2-7,.,TRBV6-1,many,CASTSYQLESYEQYF,TGTGCCAGCACTTCCTATCAGCTGGAGTCCTACGAGCAGTACTTC
TRBJ2-1,TRBD2,TRBV7-3,.,CASSRGGLAGNEQFF,TGTGCCAGCAGCAGGGGGGGACTAGCGGGCAATGAGCAGTTCTTC
TRBJ2-2,.,TRBV6-1,.,CASSDRGELFF,TGTGCCAGCAGTGACAGAGGGGAGCTGTTTTTT
TRBJ2-3,.,TRBV7-3,many,CASSLLPGVKDTQYF,TGTGCCAGCAGCTTATTGCCGGGAGTGAAAGATACGCAGTATTTT
TRBJ2-5,.,TRBV2,.,CASSQGGMRAQYF,TGTGCCAGCAGTCAGGGAGGAATGAGAGCCCAGTACTTC
TRBJ2-3,.,TRBV7-8,many,CASSPFTDTQYF,TGTGCCAGCAGCCCATTCACAGATACGCAGTATTTT
TRBJ1-1,.,TRBV9,few,CASSVGRVATEAFF,TGTGCCAGCAGCGTAGGCAGGGTGGCCACTGAAGCTTTCTTT
TRBJ2-7,.,TRBV2,many,CASSEDFYEQYF,TGTGCCAGCAGTGAGGACTTCTACGAGCAGTACTTC
TRBJ2-1,.,TRBV5-1,many,CASSLALYNEQFF,TGCGCCAGCAGCTTGGCCTTATACAATGAGCAGTTCTTC
TRBJ1-4,.,TRBV12-5,few,CASGPSGFNEKLFF,TGTGCTAGTGGTCCGTCGGGGTTTAATGAAAAACTGTTTTTT
TRBJ2-6,TRBD1,TRBV6-6,few,CASSYPTGGVTGANVLTF,TGTGCCAGCAGTTACCCAACAGGGGGCGTCACTGGGGCCAACGTCCTGACTTTC
TRBJ2-3,.,TRBV6-1,many,CASNLGGRQSTDTQYF,TGTGCCAGCAACCTCGGTGGACGGCAAAGCACAGATACGCAGTATTTT
TRBJ2-5,TRBD2,TRBV30,.,CAWNFPGLAGGETQYF,TGTGCCTGGAACTTTCCGGGACTAGCGGGAGGAGAGACCCAGTACTTC
TRBJ2-1,TRBD2,TRBV6-1,.,CASTSTSASSYNEQFF,TGTGCCAGCACTAGTACTAGCGCCAGCTCCTACAATGAGCAGTTCTTC
TRBJ2-1,.,TRBV7-4,many,CASSQFGSTNEQFF,TGTGCCAGCTCTCAATTCGGATCCACCAATGAGCAGTTCTTC
TRBJ2-4,.,TRBV7-2,many,CASSPPANIQYF,TGTGCCAGCAGCCCCCCTGCCAACATTCAGTACTTC
TRBJ2-7,.,TRBV20-1,many,CSASATGSAQVQYF,TGCAGTGCTAGTGCCACCGGGAGCGCCCAGGTGCAGTACTTC
TRBJ1-3,.,TRBV20-1,many,CSAREGRIDYSGNTIYF,TGCAGTGCTAGAGAAGGGCGGATAGACTACTCTGGAAACACCATATATTTT
TRBJ2-2,TRBD1,TRBV20-1,few,CSAPLATGGKPGELFF,TGCAGTGCCCCGTTGGCCACAGGGGGAAAACCCGGGGAGCTGTTTTTT
TRBJ1-3,.,TRBV11-3,.,CASSLFEGGSGNTIYF,TGTGCCAGCAGCTTATTCGAGGGAGGCTCTGGAAACACCATATATTTT
TRBJ1-3,.,TRBV5-1,few,CASTSDTGNTIYF,TGCGCCAGCACCTCGGACACAGGAAACACCATATATTTT
TRBJ2-7,.,TRBV28,.,CASSQVRGEWIYEQYF,TGTGCCAGCAGCCAAGTGAGAGGGGAGTGGATTTACGAGCAGTACTTC
TRBJ1-1,.,TRBV27,.,CASSLYHKNTEAFF,TGTGCCAGCAGTTTATACCACAAGAACACTGAAGCTTTCTTT
TRBJ1-1,.,TRBV28,many,CASSLSGRRAVAEAFF,TGTGCCAGCAGTTTATCTGGCAGACGGGCGGTGGCTGAAGCTTTCTTT
TRBJ2-3,TRBD2,TRBV5-1,few,CASSGGSVGDTQYF,TGCGCCAGCAGCGGCGGGAGTGTAGGAGATACGCAGTATTTT
TRBJ1-1,TRBD1,TRBV27,.,CASSKTGDTEAFF,TGTGCCAGCAGTAAAACAGGGGACACTGAAGCTTTCTTT